These 7 T cell receptor beta chains came from one sample sequenced in a study of Ad26.COV2.S vaccination and SARS-CoV-2 variants. As to treatment: about 20 received Ad26.COV2.S at low or high dose, single or two shots; 5 received placebo; per-sample allocation not given. All samples were drawn on day 63, counting from the first vaccine or placebo injection. Produced via immunoSEQ multiplex PCR; TCRdb's table is partial and in-frame only. The sample consists of some 400,000 clones, over 75% of them appearing once. Here the sequenced sample was peripheral blood, taken in a trial of Ad26.COV2.S vaccine versus placebo. These receptors all come from a person aged 18-65 years who received the Ad26.COV2.S COVID-19 vaccine or a placebo.

This clone has only a few counts. This chain joins TRBV19 and TRBJ2-1, with D unresolved. With 7 bases removed from V and 4 bases from J, the gap between germline ends came to 11 bases. CDR1 and CDR2 (germline): LNHDA, SQIVND (reference sequence). This CDR3 has 13 residues. This chain's CDR3 is CASNLGPYNEQFF. In DNA, the CDR3 is TGTGCCAGTAATCTTGGACCATACAATGAGCAGTTCTTC.

This chain connects TRBV28 to TRBJ1-2, with 9 bases matching TRBD1. The germline gives CDR1 MDHEN, CDR2 SYDVKM. The V segment lost 3 bases and the J segment 3 bases; nucleotides outside the gene matches: 2. This CDR3 spans 14 amino acids. The CDR3 DNA reads as TGTGCCAGCAGTTTGGGGACAGGGTACTATGGCTACACCTTC. Translated, it gives CASSLGTGYYGYTF.

This clone appeared a single time. The genes are TRBV5-1 and TRBJ2-7, with TRBD2 identical over 14 bases. V lost 3 bases and J lost 6; bases outside the gene matches: 5. In germline, CDR1 is SGHRS, CDR2 YFSETQ. The CDR3 totals 15 residues. CDR3 amino acids: CASSSGLAGVLEQYF. The DNA of the CDR3 is TGCGCCAGCAGCTCGGGACTAGCGGGAGTCCTCGAGCAGTACTTC.

The chain joins TRBV7-3 to TRBJ2-1; D is unresolved. Germline loops: CDR1 SGHTA, CDR2 FQGTGA. V dropped 4 bases and J dropped 9 bases, with 16 bases sitting between them. The CDR3 has 14 residues. CDR3: CASSSRANRSEQFF. CDR3 coding DNA: TGTGCCAGCAGCTCTAGGGCCAATAGGAGTGAGCAGTTCTTC.

The chain recombines TRBV6-6 with TRBJ2-7; TRBD2 might be the D (7 bases). CDR1 and CDR2 (germline): MNHNY, SVGAGI (reference sequence). The CDR3 loop spans 12 amino acids. V lost 8 bases and J lost 4, with 12 bases in between. For the CDR3, the DNA is TGTGCCAGCGGCGGGGGCGGTTACGAGCAGTACTTC. It translates to CASGGGGYEQYF.

The chain has TRBV18 and TRBJ2-2, with 10 bases aligning to TRBD2. Germline lookup yields CDR1 KGHSH and CDR2 LQKENI. V was pared by 2 bases and J by 0 bases, with 0 bases of the junction left unmatched. This CDR3 has 16 residues. CDR3 loop: CASSPTSGANTGELFF. The CDR3 bases are TGTGCCAGCTCACCAACTAGCGGGGCGAACACCGGGGAGCTGTTTTTT.

V is TRBV5-1 and J is TRBJ2-3, with 8 positions matching TRBD1. V was clipped by 2 bases and J by 3 bases; unmatched bases: 5. In germline, CDR1 is SGHRS, CDR2 YFSETQ. This CDR3 has 15 amino acids. This CDR3 reads CASSFATGVTDTQYF. In nucleotides, the CDR3 is TGCGCCAGCAGCTTCGCGACAGGGGTTACAGATACGCAGTATTTT.